This T cell receptor beta chain was identified during a study of human T cells and chemical hapten exposure. As for the study in general: Sensitization involved placing 2% DPC onto a 2 cm by 2 cm region of upper inner arm skin.

The CDR3 sequence is 15 residues long. The germline V gene has CDR1 SEHNR and CDR2 FQNEAQ (reference sequence). The V end was cut by 3 bases, the J end by 5 bases, with 14 bases between. TCRdb reprocessed the RACE reads via MiXCR and lists one record per CDR3 protein. The sample has roughly 38,000 distinct CDR3 sequences, around 7.6% seen once; the top ten hold 1% to 1.5%. Time point described: pre-sensitization, week 0. The treatment is: therapeutic diphenylcyclopropenone sensitization with weekly scalp DPC. This clonotype was counted many times. This clonotype was sampled from a woman aged 45 to 65 with alopecia areata. Some clones in this sample may be carry-over from other donors' samples. The sequencing used whole blood, collected in connection with sensitization to the hapten diphenylcyclopropenone (DPC). This chain connects TRBV7-9 to TRBJ2-1; possible D gene TRBD2, 6 bases. CDR3 in DNA: TGTGCCAGCAGCTTCCGGCTAGCGATAAACAATGAGCAGTTCTTC. Its protein product is CASSFRLAINNEQFF.